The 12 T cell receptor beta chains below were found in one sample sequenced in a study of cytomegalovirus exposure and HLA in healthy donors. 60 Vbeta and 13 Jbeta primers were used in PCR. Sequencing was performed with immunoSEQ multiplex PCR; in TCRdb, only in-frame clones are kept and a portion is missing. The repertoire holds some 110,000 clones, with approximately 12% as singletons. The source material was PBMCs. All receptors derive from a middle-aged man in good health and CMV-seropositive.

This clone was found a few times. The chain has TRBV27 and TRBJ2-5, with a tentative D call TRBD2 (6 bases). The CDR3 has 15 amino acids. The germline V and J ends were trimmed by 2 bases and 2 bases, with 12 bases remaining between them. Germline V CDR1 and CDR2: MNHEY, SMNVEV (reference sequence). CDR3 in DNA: TGTGCCAGCAGTTTACAGGGTCGGGGGCAAGAGACCCAGTACTTC. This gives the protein CASSLQGRGQETQYF.

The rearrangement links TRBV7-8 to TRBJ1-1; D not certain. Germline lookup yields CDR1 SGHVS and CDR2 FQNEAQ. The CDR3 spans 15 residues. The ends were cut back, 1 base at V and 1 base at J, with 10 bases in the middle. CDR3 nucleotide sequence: TGTGCCAGCAGCTTAGTGGCTCTTACGAACACTGAAGCTTTCTTT. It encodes CASSLVALTNTEAFF.

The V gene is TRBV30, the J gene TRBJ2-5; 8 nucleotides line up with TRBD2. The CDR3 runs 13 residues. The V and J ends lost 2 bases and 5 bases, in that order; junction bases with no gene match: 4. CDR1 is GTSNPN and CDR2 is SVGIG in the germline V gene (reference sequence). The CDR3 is CAWSRGGAETQYF. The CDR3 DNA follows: TGTGCCTGGAGTCGGGGGGGGGCGGAGACCCAGTACTTC.

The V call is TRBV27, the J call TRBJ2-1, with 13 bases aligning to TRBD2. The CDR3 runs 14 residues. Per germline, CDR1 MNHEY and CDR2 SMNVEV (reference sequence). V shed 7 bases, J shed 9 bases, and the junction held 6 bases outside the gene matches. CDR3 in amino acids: CASNGLAGAAEQFF. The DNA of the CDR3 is TGTGCCAGCAACGGACTAGCGGGAGCTGCTGAGCAGTTCTTC.

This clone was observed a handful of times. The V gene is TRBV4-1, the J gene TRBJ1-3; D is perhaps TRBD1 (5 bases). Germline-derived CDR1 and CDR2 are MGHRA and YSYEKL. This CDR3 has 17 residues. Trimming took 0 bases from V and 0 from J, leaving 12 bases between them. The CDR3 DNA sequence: TGCGCCAGCAGCCAAGATTTCCCAGGGCACTCTGGAAACACCATATATTTT. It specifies CASSQDFPGHSGNTIYF.

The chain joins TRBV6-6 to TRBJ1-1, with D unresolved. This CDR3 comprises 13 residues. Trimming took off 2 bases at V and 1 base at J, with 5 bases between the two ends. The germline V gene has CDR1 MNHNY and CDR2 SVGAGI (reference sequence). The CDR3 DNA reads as TGTGCCAGCAGTTACGAGAAGAACACTGAAGCTTTCTTT. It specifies CASSYEKNTEAFF.

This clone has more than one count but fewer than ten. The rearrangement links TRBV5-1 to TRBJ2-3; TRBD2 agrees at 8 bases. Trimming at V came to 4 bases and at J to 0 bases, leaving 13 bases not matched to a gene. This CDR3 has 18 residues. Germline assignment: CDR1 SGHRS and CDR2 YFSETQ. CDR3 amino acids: CASSPYRGTRGSTDTQYF. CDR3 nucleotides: TGCGCCAGCAGCCCGTACCGGGGGACTAGAGGAAGCACAGATACGCAGTATTTT. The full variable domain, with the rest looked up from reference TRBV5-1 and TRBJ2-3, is KAGVTQTPRYLIKTRGQQVTLSCSPISGHRSVSWYQQTPGQGLQFLFEYFSETQRNKGNFPGRFSGRQFSNSRSEMNVSTLELGDSALYLCASSPYRGTRGSTDTQYFGPGTRLTVL.

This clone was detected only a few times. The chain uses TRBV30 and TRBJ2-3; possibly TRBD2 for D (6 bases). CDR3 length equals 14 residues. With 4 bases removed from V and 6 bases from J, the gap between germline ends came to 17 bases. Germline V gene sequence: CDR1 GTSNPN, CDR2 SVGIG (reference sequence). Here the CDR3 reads CAWTLGGGLDTQYF. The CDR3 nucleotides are TGTGCCTGGACCCTCGGGGGAGGTCTGGATACGCAGTATTTT.

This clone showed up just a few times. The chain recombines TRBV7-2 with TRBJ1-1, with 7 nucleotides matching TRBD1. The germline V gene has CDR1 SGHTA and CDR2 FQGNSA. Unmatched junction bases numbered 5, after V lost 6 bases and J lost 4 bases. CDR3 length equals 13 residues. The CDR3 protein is CASRKTGPTEAFF. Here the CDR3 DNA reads TGTGCCAGCAGAAAGACAGGGCCCACTGAAGCTTTCTTT.

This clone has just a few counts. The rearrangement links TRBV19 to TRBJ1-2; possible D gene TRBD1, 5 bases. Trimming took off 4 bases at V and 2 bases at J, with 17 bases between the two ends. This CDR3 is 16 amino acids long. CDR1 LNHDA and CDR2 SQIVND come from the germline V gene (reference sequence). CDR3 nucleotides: TGTGCCAGTAGTACCTATCCGGGGGGTGTGAACTATGGCTACACCTTC. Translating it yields CASSTYPGGVNYGYTF.

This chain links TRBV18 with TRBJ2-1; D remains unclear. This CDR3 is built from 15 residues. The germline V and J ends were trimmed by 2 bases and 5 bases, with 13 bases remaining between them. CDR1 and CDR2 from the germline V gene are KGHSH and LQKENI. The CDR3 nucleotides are TGTGCCAGCTCACCAGGTGTCCCCCCAGACAATGAGCAGTTCTTC. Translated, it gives CASSPGVPPDNEQFF.

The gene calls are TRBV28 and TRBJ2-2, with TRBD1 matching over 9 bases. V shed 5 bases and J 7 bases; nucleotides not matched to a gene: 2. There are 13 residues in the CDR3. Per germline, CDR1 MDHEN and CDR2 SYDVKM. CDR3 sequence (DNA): TGTGCCAGCAGTCGACAGGGGGGCGGGGAGCTGTTTTTT. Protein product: CASSRQGGGELFF.